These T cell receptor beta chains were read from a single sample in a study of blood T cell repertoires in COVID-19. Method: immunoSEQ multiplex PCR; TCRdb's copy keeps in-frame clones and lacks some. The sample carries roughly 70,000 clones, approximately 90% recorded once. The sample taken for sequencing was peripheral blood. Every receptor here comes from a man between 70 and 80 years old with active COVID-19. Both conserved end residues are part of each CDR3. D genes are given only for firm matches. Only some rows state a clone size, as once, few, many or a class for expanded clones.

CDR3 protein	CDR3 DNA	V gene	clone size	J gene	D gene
CASSQLAGGPNEQFF	TGTGCCAGCAGCCAACTAGCGGGAGGGCCCAATGAGCAGTTCTTC	TRBV4-2	.	TRBJ2-1	TRBD2
CASSLGLASRGELFF	TGTGCCAGCAGCTTAGGGCTAGCTTCTCGCGGGGAGCTGTTTTTT	TRBV7-2	.	TRBJ2-2	.
CASSRGGGQETQYF	TGTGCCAGCTCACGCGGGGGTGGGCAAGAGACCCAGTACTTC	TRBV18	.	TRBJ2-5	TRBD2
CASSRAPGGSYEQYF	TGTGCCAGCAGCCGGGCCCCGGGGGGGTCCTACGAGCAGTACTTC	TRBV7-3	few	TRBJ2-7	TRBD2
CSVDGQGIEAFF	TGCAGCGTCGACGGACAGGGCATTGAAGCTTTCTTT	TRBV29-1	.	TRBJ1-1	TRBD1
CASSLGQGKGETQYF	TGTGCCAGCAGCTTAGGACAGGGGAAAGGAGAGACCCAGTACTTC	TRBV11-2	.	TRBJ2-5	TRBD1
CASSPPTASTYEQYF	TGTGCCAGCTCACCCCCGACAGCGTCCACCTACGAGCAGTACTTC	TRBV18	.	TRBJ2-7	.
CASSPRTGSTDTQYF	TGTGCCAGCTCACCCAGAACCGGGAGCACAGATACGCAGTATTTT	TRBV18	.	TRBJ2-3	.
CASSPGGRDTDTQYF	TGTGCCAGCAGCCCCGGGGGTAGGGACACAGATACGCAGTATTTT	TRBV11-3	.	TRBJ2-3	.
CATSRESRANIQYF	TGTGCCACCAGCAGAGAGAGCAGGGCAAACATTCAGTACTTC	TRBV15	.	TRBJ2-4	.
CASSRPALSQGEQYF	TGTGCCAGCAGCCGCCCGGCGTTGAGCCAGGGGGAGCAGTACTTC	TRBV7-9	once	TRBJ2-7	.
CASSPRQLQETQYF	TGTGCCAGCTCACCGCGGCAGCTTCAAGAGACCCAGTACTTC	TRBV18	.	TRBJ2-5	.
CARNYQGW	TGTGCCAGAAACTACCAAGGTTGG	TRBV5-3	.	TRBJ1-4	.
CATSEGTGATNEKLFF	TGTGCCACCAGTGAGGGGACAGGGGCAACTAATGAAAAACTGTTTTTT	TRBV24-1	.	TRBJ1-4	TRBD1
CASSTSDRGIGYTF	TGTGCCAGCAGCACCTCGGACAGGGGGATTGGCTACACCTTC	TRBV7-3	.	TRBJ1-2	TRBD1
CASSFQTGLPDGYTF	TGTGCCAGCAGTTTTCAGACAGGGCTCCCCGATGGCTACACCTTC	TRBV27	.	TRBJ1-2	TRBD1
CASSTPGRPLGQYF	TGTGCCAGTAGTACCCCCGGTCGGCCGCTAGGGCAGTACTTC	TRBV19	.	TRBJ2-7	.
CATSPRGNQPQHF	TGTGCCACTAGTCCCAGGGGCAACCAGCCCCAGCATTTT	TRBV6-5	few	TRBJ1-5	.
CASSLGSLAGGWNEQFF	TGCGCCAGCAGCTTAGGATCCCTAGCGGGAGGTTGGAATGAGCAGTTCTTC	TRBV5-1	.	TRBJ2-1	TRBD2
CAISPWGRESSYEQYF	TGTGCCATCAGCCCCTGGGGGCGGGAGAGCTCCTACGAGCAGTACTTC	TRBV10-3	.	TRBJ2-7	.
CATSDGAGFQPQHF	TGTGCCACCAGTGATGGGGCAGGGTTCCAGCCCCAGCATTTT	TRBV24-1	.	TRBJ1-5	.